A single sample is the source of the 6 T cell receptor beta chains below, sequenced in a study of shared clonotypes between healthy human individuals. Cells designated naive CD8 were CD45RO-negative and were positively selected for CCR7, with terminally differentiated effector memory CD45RA+ cells excluded. Repertoires were generated with immunoSEQ multiplex PCR, while TCRdb's copy carries only in-frame clones and drops some. The profile covers millions of clones, with about 95% appearing a single time and more than 0.95% taken by the ten largest. The sequencing input was naive CD8+ T cells sorted from blood. The receptors were sampled from a man in his late teens or twenties in good health.

This clone has a single count. CDR3 residues: CASSSENRGTDTQYF. The CDR3 DNA sequence: TGTGCCAGCAGCTCGGAAAACAGGGGGACAGATACGCAGTATTTT. J is TRBJ2-3 and V is TRBV11-2; 8 nucleotides line up with TRBD1. The germline CDR1 and CDR2 sequences are SGHAT and FQNNGV. There are 15 residues in the CDR3. V lost 4 bases, J lost 3 bases, and 6 bases stayed unmatched.

The chain joins TRBV28 to TRBJ2-7, with D perhaps matching TRBD1 or TRBD2 (5 bases each). Trimming cost V 6 bases and J 4 bases, with 19 bases left between them. The CDR3 is 15 residues long. The germline gives CDR1 MDHEN, CDR2 SYDVKM. The CDR3 region has the DNA TGTGCCAGCAGGGTTTGGGACGGTGGTGGGTACGAGCAGTACTTC. Its translation is CASRVWDGGGYEQYF.

The V gene is TRBV28, the J gene TRBJ2-2; 9 bases agree with TRBD1. This CDR3 comprises 18 residues. The germline gives CDR1 MDHEN, CDR2 SYDVKM. V was clipped by 4 bases and J by 3 bases; unmatched bases: 12. CDR3 residues: CASSSNPWGQGYTGELFF. The CDR3 DNA reads as TGTGCCAGCAGTTCCAATCCTTGGGGACAGGGATACACCGGGGAGCTGTTTTTT.

The CDR3 loop is CASSEVASGVIVGQYF. For the CDR3, the DNA is TGTGCCAGCAGTGAAGTCGCTAGCGGGGTTATAGTGGGGCAGTATTTT. The chain has TRBV6-1 and TRBJ2-3, with 9 bases that match TRBD2. V was pared by 1 base and J by 11 bases, with 13 bases of the junction left unmatched. This CDR3 has 16 amino acids. Germline V gene data show CDR1 as MNHNS and CDR2 as SASEGT.

The genes are TRBV2 and TRBJ1-1, with D possibly being TRBD1 (5 bases). The CDR3 length is 15 residues. Germline values: CDR1 SNHLY, CDR2 FYNNEI. Trimming removed 2 bases at V and 6 bases at J, with 16 bases between. The CDR3 sequence is CASSEILKGQAEAFF. In DNA, the CDR3 is TGTGCCAGCAGTGAAATCTTAAAGGGGCAGGCTGAAGCTTTCTTT. The full variable domain, rest sourced from reference TRBV2 and TRBJ1-1, is EPEVTQTPSHQVTQMGQEVILRCVPISNHLYFYWYRQILGQKVEFLVSFYNNEISEKSEIFDDQFSVERPDGSNFTLKIRSTKLEDSAMYFCASSEILKGQAEAFFGQGTRLTVV.

The chain uses TRBV4-3 and TRBJ2-3; D may correspond to TRBD1 or TRBD2 (5 bases each). Trimming pared 2 bases from V and 6 bases from J, leaving 12 bases between. Germline-derived CDR1 and CDR2 are LGHNA and YSLEER. There are 14 residues in the CDR3. CDR3 protein: CASSQRGPGDTQYF. The CDR3 bases are TGCGCCAGCAGCCAAAGGGGACCGGGGGATACGCAGTATTTT.